This T cell receptor beta chain was sequenced in a study of early stage breast cancer tumors. Overall study findings and caveats: Tumors had 2.5 to 3-fold higher T cell density and higher clonality than adjacent normal breast tissue.

With regard to this clone: Its specificity is unknown.

The repertoire was sequenced with immunoSEQ multiplex PCR; TCRdb's copy has only in-frame clones and lacks some. The table records a few thousand clones, 60% to 80% of them present only once. Normal breast often needed roughly 90-320 mg of tissue for enough DNA. The receptor was derived from a person aged 55-75 years with breast cancer. The sample comprised normal breast tissue next to the tumor.

CDR3 DNA: TGTGCCACCAGCACGGGACAGCCTTTAATTGACCGCTCTGGAAACACCATATATTTT. This codes for CATSTGQPLIDRSGNTIYF. The chain links TRBV15 to TRBJ1-3; 7 bases match TRBD1. Trimming at V came to 4 bases and at J to 0 bases, leaving 15 bases not matched to a gene. CDR3 length equals 19 residues. Germline V gene sequence: CDR1 LNHNV, CDR2 YYDKDF (reference sequence).